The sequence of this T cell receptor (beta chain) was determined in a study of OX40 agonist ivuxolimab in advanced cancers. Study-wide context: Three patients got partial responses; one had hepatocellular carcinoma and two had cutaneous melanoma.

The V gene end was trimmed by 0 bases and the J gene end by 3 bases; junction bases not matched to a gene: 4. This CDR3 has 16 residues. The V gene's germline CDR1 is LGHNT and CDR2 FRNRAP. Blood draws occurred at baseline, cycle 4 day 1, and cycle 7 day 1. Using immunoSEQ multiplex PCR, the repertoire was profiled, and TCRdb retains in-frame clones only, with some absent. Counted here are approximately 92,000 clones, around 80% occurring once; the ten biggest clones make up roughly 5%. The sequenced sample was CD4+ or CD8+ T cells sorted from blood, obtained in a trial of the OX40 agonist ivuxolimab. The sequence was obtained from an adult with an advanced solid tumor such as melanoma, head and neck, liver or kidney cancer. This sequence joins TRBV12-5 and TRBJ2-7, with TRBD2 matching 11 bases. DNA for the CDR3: TGTGCTAGTGGTTTGGTACTCGGGACTAGCGGCTACGAGCAGTACTTC. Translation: CASGLVLGTSGYEQYF.